This TCR beta chain is drawn from a study of T cell responses to AZD1222 COVID-19 vaccine. General study results and limits: Recipients of AZD1222 seropositive at baseline numbered only 5 or 6. Repertoires in all cases were sampled only once the peak T cell response had passed. Reportedly, nearly half of unique spike TCRs recognized epitopes outside B.1.351/B.1.1.7 mutations.

Sequencing used immunoSEQ multiplex PCR; TCRdb keeps in-frame clones, though not all of them. This table has approximately 140,000 clones, 75% to 95% appearing once. As regards this clone: The antigen is not known.

The sequence came from an adult who received the AZD1222 COVID-19 vaccine. The material sequenced was peripheral blood, taken 28 days after the second AZD1222 dose.

The CDR3 protein is CASSAQGGYQPQHF. Written as DNA, the CDR3 is TGTGCCAGTAGTGCCCAAGGGGGTTATCAGCCCCAGCATTTT. The chain combines TRBV19 with TRBJ1-5, with D perhaps TRBD1 (6 bases). V lost 5 bases to trimming and J lost 5 bases, with 13 bases between them. Germline values: CDR1 LNHDA, CDR2 SQIVND (reference sequence). CDR3 size: 14 residues.